The 14 T cell receptor beta chains given below trace back to one sample, sequenced in a study of metastatic and nonmetastatic thyroid tumors. TCRdb re-processed the PCR reads through MiXCR. The data contain about 24,000 clones, 20% to 25% of them singletons. Patients had received no treatment of any kind before thyroid surgery. Sequencing input: blood. All receptors come from a male donor with papillary thyroid cancer or a benign thyroid nodule (not recorded which). Some clones in this sample may be carry-over from other donors' samples.

This clone was recorded a few times. V usage is TRBV25-1 and J usage is TRBJ1-3; 7 bases are shared with TRBD1. Germline CDR1 MGHDK, CDR2 SYGVNS. The CDR3 sequence is 16 residues long. The V segment lost 2 bases and the J segment 3 bases; nucleotides outside the gene matches: 7. CDR3 nucleotide sequence: TGTGCCAGCAGTGAACCGGGTCAGGGGGATGGAAACACCATATATTTT. This sequence encodes CASSEPGQGDGNTIYF.

This clone was observed at least ten times. The rearrangement joins TRBV11-2 to TRBJ2-7, with a possible D match to TRBD2 (5 bases). V lost 2 bases, J lost 1 base, and 12 bases lay in between. The CDR3 has 15 amino acids. Germline loops: CDR1 SGHAT, CDR2 FQNNGV. CDR3 sequence: CASSLFGGPSYEQYF. CDR3 coding DNA: TGTGCCAGCAGCTTATTCGGCGGGCCATCCTACGAGCAGTACTTC.

This clone was observed at least ten times. Different DNA sequences within this sample yield the same CDR3. The chain has TRBV5-5 and TRBJ2-7, with TRBD1 matching over 8 bases. Germline CDR1 and CDR2: SGHKS and YYEKEE (reference sequence). The J segment lost 6 bases and the V segment lost 4 bases, leaving 3 bases of the junction unmatched. The CDR3 covers 12 residues. In DNA, the CDR3 is TGTGCCAGCAGCAATACAGGGGGCGAGCAGTACTTC. This codes for CASSNTGGEQYF.

J is TRBJ2-1 and V is TRBV9, with D tentatively TRBD2 (5 bases). Trimming removed 5 bases from V and 5 bases from J, with 17 bases in between. The germline CDR1 and CDR2 sequences are SGDLS and YYNGEE. The CDR3 sequence is 15 residues long. The CDR3 region has the DNA TGTGCCAGCAGTGAGGGCCTCCTAATTAACAATGAGCAGTTCTTC. It codes for CASSEGLLINNEQFF. The full variable domain, its missing parts supplied by reference TRBV9 and TRBJ2-1, is DSGVTQTPKHLITATGQRVTLRCSPRSGDLSVYWYQQSLDQGLQFLIQYYNGEERAKGNILERFSAQQFPDLHSELNLSSLELGDSALYFCASSEGLLINNEQFFGPGTRLTVL.

At least ten counts were recorded for this clone. The CDR3 coding sequence is TGCGCCAGCAGCGCTCAGGCCTACGAGCAGTACTTC. It is translated as CASSAQAYEQYF. V usage is TRBV5-1 and J usage is TRBJ2-7; D is ambiguous. The CDR3 extends over 12 amino acids. Between the trimmed V and J ends, which lost 4 bases and 2 bases, there was a span of 7 bases. Germline V lookup: CDR1 SGHRS, CDR2 YFSETQ.

This clone was seen only a few times. At one end the junction does not follow the germline gene, possibly because of a read error. The J gene is TRBJ1-5, the V gene TRBV6-1; TRBD1 is a possible D gene (5 bases). CDR1 and CDR2 (germline): MNHNS, SASEGT. This CDR3 contains 12 residues. CDR3 loop: CASGKGVQHQNF. CDR3 bases: TGTGCCAGCGGTAAAGGGGTACAGCACCAGAATTTT.

The chain combines TRBV19 with TRBJ2-7, with a weak D call TRBD1 (6 bases). Deletions cut 3 bases from V and 0 bases from J, with 15 bases between. Germline V gene data show CDR1 as LNHDA and CDR2 as SQIVND (reference sequence). This CDR3 contains 16 residues. CDR3: CASSIGFQGYSYEQYF. Here the CDR3 DNA reads TGTGCCAGTAGTATCGGGTTTCAGGGGTACTCCTACGAGCAGTACTTC.

This clone was recorded at least ten times. CDR3 coding DNA: TGTGCCAGCAGTGGTGTAGGGGAGAACCAAGAGACCCAGTACTTC. As protein: CASSGVGENQETQYF. The chain links TRBV6-1 to TRBJ2-5, with D perhaps matching TRBD1 or TRBD2 (5 bases each). Germline CDR1 is MNHNS and CDR2 is SASEGT. The V end lost 4 bases, the J end lost 0 bases, and 12 bases lay between the germline ends. The CDR3 sequence is 15 residues long.

This clone came up many times. Its ends do not fully match the called genes, so a read error is possible. Other DNA variants within this sample encode the same CDR3. The rearrangement uses TRBV20-1 and TRBJ2-1, with TRBD2 matching 7 bases. CDR1 DFQATT and CDR2 SNEGSKA come from the germline V gene (reference sequence). The CDR3 spans 14 residues. The CDR3 bases are TGCAGCGCTAGAGAGGGGAGCGGGAACAATGAGCAGTTCTTC. It is translated as CSAREGSGNNEQFF.

This clone showed up just a few times. The germline gene is not matched at one end of the junction; a read error may be the cause. The genes are TRBV6-4 and TRBJ1-1; no clear D. The CDR3 is made up of 13 amino acids. Per germline, CDR1 MRHNA and CDR2 SNTAGT. CDR3 amino acids: CVSTWVLNTEAFF. The DNA for the CDR3 is TGTGTCAGCACCTGGGTGTTGAACACTGAAGCTTTCTTT.

This clone was seen repeatedly, ten times or more. This chain connects TRBV18 to TRBJ2-1, with 7 bases identical to TRBD2. V was pared by 2 bases and J by 3 bases, with 10 bases of the junction left unmatched. The CDR3 extends over 17 amino acids. The germline CDR1 and CDR2 sequences are KGHSH and LQKENI. CDR3 coding DNA: TGTGCCAGCTCACCAGCGCCGGGACTACAAATCTACAATGAGCAGTTCTTC. Its protein product is CASSPAPGLQIYNEQFF.

The chain has TRBV7-9 and TRBJ2-7; TRBD1 matches at 7 bases. CDR1 is SEHNR and CDR2 is FQNEAQ in the germline V gene (reference sequence). CDR3 size: 15 residues. With 7 bases clipped from V and 4 bases from J, the junction kept 13 bases outside the gene matches. The DNA of the CDR3 is TGTGCCAGCACCCAGGGGGTCCCCACGGTGTACGAGCAGTACTTC. This translates into CASTQGVPTVYEQYF.

This clone was seen a handful of times. The chain links TRBV19 to TRBJ2-2; 10 nucleotides match TRBD1. Looked up from germline, CDR1 is LNHDA and CDR2 is SQIVND (reference sequence). The ends lost 7 bases at V and 6 bases at J; junction bases unmatched: 8. The CDR3 sequence is 15 residues long. The CDR3 region is CASKVGTGVSGELFF. The CDR3 DNA is TGTGCCAGTAAAGTCGGGACAGGGGTTTCCGGGGAGCTGTTTTTT.

This clone was observed many times. The gene calls are TRBV12-3 or TRBV12-4 and TRBJ1-1; maybe TRBD1 (6 bases). V lost 6 bases and J lost 3, with 23 bases in between. The CDR3 sequence is 17 residues long. CDR3 nucleotides: TGTGCCAGCAGGGGTAGGGGGGGCGCAGGGAGGGACACTGAAGCTTTCTTT. Translating it yields CASRGRGGAGRDTEAFF.